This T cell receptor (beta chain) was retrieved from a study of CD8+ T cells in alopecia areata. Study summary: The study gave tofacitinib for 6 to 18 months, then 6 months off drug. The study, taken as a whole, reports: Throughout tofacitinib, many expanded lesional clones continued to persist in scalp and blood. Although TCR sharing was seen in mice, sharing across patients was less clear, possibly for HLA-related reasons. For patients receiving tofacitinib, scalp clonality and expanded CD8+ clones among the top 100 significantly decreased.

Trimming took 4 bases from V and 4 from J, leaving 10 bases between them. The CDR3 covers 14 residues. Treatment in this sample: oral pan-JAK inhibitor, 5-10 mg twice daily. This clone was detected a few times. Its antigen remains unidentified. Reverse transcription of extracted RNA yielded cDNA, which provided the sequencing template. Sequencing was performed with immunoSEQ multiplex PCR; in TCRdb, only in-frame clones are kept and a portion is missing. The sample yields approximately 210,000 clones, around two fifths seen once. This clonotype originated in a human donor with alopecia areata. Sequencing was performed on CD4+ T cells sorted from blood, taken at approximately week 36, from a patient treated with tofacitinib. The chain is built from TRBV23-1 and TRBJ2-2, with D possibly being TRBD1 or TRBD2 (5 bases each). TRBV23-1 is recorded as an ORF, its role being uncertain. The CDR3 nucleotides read TGCGCCAGCAGTCCCCGGGGCTTCACCGGGGAGCTGTTTTTT. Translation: CASSPRGFTGELFF.